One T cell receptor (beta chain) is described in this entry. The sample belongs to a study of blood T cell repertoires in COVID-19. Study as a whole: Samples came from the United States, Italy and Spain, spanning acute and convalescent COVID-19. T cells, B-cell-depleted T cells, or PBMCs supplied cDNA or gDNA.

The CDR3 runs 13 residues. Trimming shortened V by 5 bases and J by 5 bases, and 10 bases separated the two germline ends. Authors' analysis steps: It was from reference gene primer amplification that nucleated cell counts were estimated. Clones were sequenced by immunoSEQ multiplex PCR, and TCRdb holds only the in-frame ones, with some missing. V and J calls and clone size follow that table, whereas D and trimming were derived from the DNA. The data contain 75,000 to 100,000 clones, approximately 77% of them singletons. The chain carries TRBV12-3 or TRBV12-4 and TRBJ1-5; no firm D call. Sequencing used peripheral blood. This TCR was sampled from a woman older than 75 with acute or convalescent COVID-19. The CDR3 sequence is CASSRSRDQPQHF. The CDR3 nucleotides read TGTGCCAGCAGTCGCTCCCGGGATCAGCCCCAGCATTTT.